The source of this T cell receptor (beta chain) is a study of T cells in Graves' hyperthyroidism and ophthalmopathy (dated by TCRdb to between 2018 and 2021). About the full investigation: Peripheral blood samples were taken at initial diagnosis, before any treatment was given. A discovery cohort of roughly 100 patients, 43 with Graves' ophthalmopathy and fewer than 65 with stable Graves' hyperthyroidism, was used to find distinguishing TCR V-J signatures. An independent validation cohort of under 20 hyperthyroidism patients and more than 15 patients who later progressed to ophthalmopathy tested prospective prediction of ophthalmopathy. For training and testing, the 95 to 100 patients in the discovery cohort were randomly divided in a 7:3 ratio. The study also compared thyroid tissue and blood T-cell repertoires from 6 or 7 Graves' hyperthyroidism patients. Following sampling, methimazole starting at 30 mg daily was given to hyperthyroidism patients, and high-dose intravenous methylprednisolone was given to ophthalmopathy patients. According to the paper, TCR Vbeta CDR3 sequencing was carried out on about 140 peripheral blood samples, which came from around 43 ophthalmopathy, around 75 hyperthyroidism and approximately 17 progressor patients.

Regarding this clonotype: The specificity of this receptor is unknown. Base qualities were left out, and no much larger clone turns up one base away.

The V end loses 4 bases and the J end loses 2 bases, and a stretch of 9 bases separates them. Sequences MNHEY (CDR1) and SVGAGI (CDR2) are obtained from the germline V gene. There are 13 amino acids in the CDR3, from cysteine to phenylalanine inclusive. The kept DNA is CDR3 alone, 39 bases in frame from the first base. Hyperthyroidism patients were aged 18 to 65 years and newly diagnosed, with disease duration of less than 2 months. Any patient with an uncontrolled infection, another autoimmune disease, pregnancy or lactation was excluded. Clinical symptoms, serum thyroxine and TRAb, thyroid ultrasound, and orbital computed tomography formed the basis for the diagnoses. Blood from progressor patients was drawn when they were first diagnosed with hyperthyroidism, before any ophthalmopathy symptoms appeared. PBMCs were separated from approximately 9.9 ml of fresh peripheral blood using Ficoll-Paque density gradient centrifugation. Progressor patients were first diagnosed with Graves' hyperthyroidism and then developed ophthalmopathy during follow-up. Total RNA was extracted with Trizol reagent, and quality was checked on an Agilent 2100 Bioanalyzer.

Summary of the overall study and its limitations: A 13 V-J signature model separated ophthalmopathy from stable hyperthyroidism, with approximately 87% sensitivity and 81.08% specificity in cross-validation and 80%/75% in testing. Most expanded thyroid clonotypes (frequency above 0.001) were also detected in blood, a finding suggesting that blood repertoires may reflect thyroid immune responses. Sample size was not statistically predetermined, and blinding of investigators to group allocation was not performed. During validation, the model predicted progression to ophthalmopathy a median of about 6.3 months ahead of onset, with almost 71% sensitivity and almost 75% specificity.

The TCR beta CDR3 regions were amplified from the RNA transcripts. The first round of RT-PCR for the TCR CDR3 was performed with the HTBI primer set and the Qiagen OneStep RT-PCR kit. Libraries were constructed in a second round of multiplex PCR, after which size selection and purification were performed. Sequencing of the libraries was done on an Illumina HiSeq2000 using paired-end 100 bp reads. The study's processing was this. Raw data were processed with SOAPnuke, discarding reads with adapters, uncalled bases, mean Phred below 15, or no exact constant-primer or identifier match. COPE v1.2.5 was used to merge the high-quality paired reads, and each unique nucleotide sequence was defined as a clonotype. MiTCR v1.1 was used to align the clonotypes against IMGT TRBV, TRBD and TRBJ reference segments. Analysis was restricted to V-J combinations with a frequency above 0.0001, which covered roughly 99% of repertoires. The TCS score was defined as F50 (clonal expansion) divided by E x V (chaos), with BLOSUM62-based TCRdist calculated between CDR3 peptides within each V-J. Welch's t-statistics and random forest reduced 450 to 600 V-J features to 10 to 15, which were used in a naive Bayes classifier (R e1071). TCRdb handled the public reads itself, with Q25 trimming in fastp and clone calling in MiXCR, and kept productive beta chains. Every CDR3 protein is listed once, alongside the most common genes and DNA of its rows. TCRdb, rather than the study authors, made the V and J calls. Within this sample are hundreds of thousands of distinct CDR3 sequences, with approximately 26% of them counted one time only. The biggest ten clones account for more than 25% of the sample.

Input material: blood. The clonotype was recovered from a man between 35 and 55 years old with Graves' hyperthyroidism that later progressed to Graves' ophthalmopathy. Recombination joined TRBV6-5 with TRBJ2-7, with a tentative D gene TRBD2 over 5 matching bases. The encoded CDR3 is CASSLEATYEQYF. The sequenced DNA: TGTGCCAGCAGTTTGGAGGCCACCTACGAGCAGTACTTC.